Each of the 22 T cell receptor beta chains below was sequenced from the same sample in a study of shared clonotypes between healthy human individuals. Here immunoSEQ multiplex PCR was the method, and the copy in TCRdb shows in-frame clones only, minus some. The table records approximately 2,200,000 clones, about 92% of them present only once. In the naive CD8 group, cells lacked CD45RO and were positively selected for CCR7, so terminally differentiated effector memory CD45RA+ cells were left out. The sample taken for sequencing was naive CD8+ T cells from PBMCs. The receptors originated from a man between 18 and 29 years old in good health. Some clones in this sample may be carry-over from other donors' samples.

Concerning this clone itself: Germline is not matched at one junction end, which may reflect a read error. The V call is TRBV19, the J call TRBJ2-2; D may be TRBD1 (5 bases). The V gene's germline CDR1 is LNHDA and CDR2 SQIVND (reference sequence). The CDR3 is 15 residues long. The CDR3 nucleotides read TGTGCCAGTAGTATCTTGAGGTGGGGCACCGGAGAGCTGTTTTTT. As protein: CASSILRWGTGELFF.

V gene TRBV27 combines with J gene TRBJ2-1; D is undetermined. Germline assignment: CDR1 MNHEY and CDR2 SMNVEV (reference sequence). CDR3 length equals 14 residues. V was shortened by 2 bases and J by 8 bases, with 13 bases between the two germline ends. CDR3 sequence: CASSLRNGFYEQFF. The CDR3 DNA is TGTGCCAGCAGTTTAAGGAATGGCTTCTATGAGCAGTTCTTC.

On this clone: It may be a read error: a sequence one base away is much more abundant. This chain links TRBV11-3 with TRBJ1-5, with unresolved D. The CDR3 is 12 residues long. V shed 1 base and J shed 7 bases, with 5 bases lying between them. CDR1 is SGHNT and CDR2 is YENEEA in the germline V gene. Here the CDR3 DNA reads TGTGCCAGCAGCTTAGTGGGCCAGCCCCAGCATTTT. Protein product: CASSLVGQPQHF.

V usage is TRBV7-9 and J usage is TRBJ2-5; D is undetermined. CDR1 is SEHNR, CDR2 FQNEAQ, per germline (reference sequence). The CDR3 spans 14 residues. Deletions cut 2 bases from V and 3 bases from J, with 10 bases between. CDR3 coding DNA: TGTGCCAGCAGCTTAAAAGCGTGGGAAGAGACCCAGTACTTC. Its protein is CASSLKAWEETQYF.

The chain couples TRBV28 to TRBJ1-5; the D is unclear. The V gene lost 10 bases and the J gene lost 2 bases, with 18 bases spanning the gap. In germline, CDR1 is MDHEN, CDR2 SYDVKM. The CDR3 length is 15 residues. The CDR3 nucleotides are TGTGCCACCTCTGAGGTGTTCAGTGGCAATCAGCCCCAGCATTTT. Protein sequence: CATSEVFSGNQPQHF.

CDR3 in amino acids: CASSLWPGTSTDTQYF. The DNA of the CDR3 is TGTGCCAGCAGTTTATGGCCAGGGACTAGCACAGATACGCAGTATTTT. The chain links TRBV28 to TRBJ2-3, with D possibly matching TRBD2 (6 bases). V was cut by 0 bases and J by 0 bases, with 10 bases left in between. CDR1 and CDR2 from the germline V gene are MDHEN and SYDVKM. This CDR3 is 16 amino acids long.

The V gene is TRBV6-6, the J gene TRBJ2-2; 9 bases agree with TRBD2. In germline, CDR1 is MNHNY, CDR2 SVGAGI (reference sequence). The CDR3 totals 16 residues. Trimming cost V 7 bases and J 5 bases; bases outside gene matches: 11. CDR3 DNA: TGTGCCAGCACCGCCTTAGCGGGGGCGCGAACCGGGGAGCTGTTTTTT. Residues: CASTALAGARTGELFF.

This chain uses TRBV7-9 with TRBJ2-7; the match to TRBD1 covers 9 bases. The CDR3 has 15 amino acids. V shed 4 bases, J shed 6 bases, and the junction held 10 bases outside the gene matches. Germline CDR1 reads SEHNR; CDR2 reads FQNEAQ (reference sequence). CDR3 sequence (DNA): TGTGCCAGCAGCTCGAGGACAGGGGCCGCATCCGAGCAGTACTTC. Amino acid sequence: CASSSRTGAASEQYF.

The chain combines TRBV30 with TRBJ2-3; TRBD1 aligns across 9 bases. V was clipped by 1 base and J by 4 bases; unmatched bases: 12. In germline, CDR1 is GTSNPN, CDR2 SVGIG (reference sequence). The CDR3 totals 17 residues. The CDR3 DNA reads TGTGCCTGGAGTGGGACAAGAGGACAGGGGACTGCAGATACGCAGTATTTT. It codes for CAWSGTRGQGTADTQYF.

As concerns this clone: Different DNA sequences within this sample yield the same CDR3. This chain links TRBV27 with TRBJ2-7; TRBD1 aligns across 7 bases. Losses at the gene ends were 5 bases for V and 2 bases for J; bases not matched to a gene: 3. The CDR3 runs 13 residues. Looked up from germline, CDR1 is MNHEY and CDR2 is SMNVEV (reference sequence). The DNA for the CDR3 is TGTGCCAGCAGTCCCACAGGGGCCTACGAGCAGTACTTC. Amino acids: CASSPTGAYEQYF.

This sequence joins TRBV11-2 and TRBJ2-1; tentative D call: TRBD2 (5 bases). Germline V gives CDR1 SGHAT, CDR2 FQNNGV. Trimming took off 0 bases at V and 10 bases at J, with 7 bases between the two ends. The length of the CDR3 is 12 residues. The CDR3 DNA is TGTGCCAGCAGCTTAGATCGGAGGGAGCAGTTCTTC. Amino acids: CASSLDRREQFF. Complete variable domain (other parts from reference TRBV11-2 and TRBJ2-1): EAGVAQSPRYKIIEKRQSVAFWCNPISGHATLYWYQQILGQGPKLLIQFQNNGVVDDSQLPKDRFSAERLKGVDSTLKIQPAKLEDSAVYLCASSLDRREQFFGPGTRLTVL.

This clone appeared once. CDR3 sequence reads: CASSFRLAGVTDTQYF. The CDR3 DNA is TGTGCCAGCAGTTTTCGGCTAGCGGGAGTCACAGATACGCAGTATTTT. The J gene is TRBJ2-3, the V gene TRBV27; 10 nucleotides line up with TRBD2. J lost 2 bases, V lost 3 bases, and 5 bases had no gene match. Germline CDR1 and CDR2: MNHEY and SMNVEV (reference sequence). The length of the CDR3 is 16 residues.

This chain joins TRBV2 and TRBJ1-1, with 8 bases lining up with TRBD1. The germline CDR1 and CDR2 sequences are SNHLY and FYNNEI. The V segment lost 7 bases and the J segment 4 bases; nucleotides outside the gene matches: 11. The CDR3 length is 15 residues. The CDR3: CASTPGGAVGTEAFF. CDR3 DNA sequence: TGTGCCAGCACGCCAGGGGGCGCGGTTGGCACTGAAGCTTTCTTT. The full variable domain, its missing parts supplied by reference TRBV2 and TRBJ1-1, is EPEVTQTPSHQVTQMGQEVILRCVPISNHLYFYWYRQILGQKVEFLVSFYNNEISEKSEIFDDQFSVERPDGSNFTLKIRSTKLEDSAMYFCASTPGGAVGTEAFFGQGTRLTVV.

The V and J genes are TRBV29-1 and TRBJ1-3; TRBD1 might be the D (5 bases). Trimming took off 8 bases at V and 0 bases at J, with 20 bases between the two ends. The CDR3 sequence is 16 residues long. CDR1 is SQVTM and CDR2 is ANQGSEA in the germline V gene. The CDR3 here is CSIMGYEGPSGNTIYF. The CDR3 region has the DNA TGCAGCATAATGGGGTATGAGGGGCCCTCTGGAAACACCATATATTTT.

The chain uses TRBV6-4 and TRBJ2-1, with 9 bases lining up with TRBD2. Germline loops: CDR1 MRHNA, CDR2 SNTAGT. The J segment lost 13 bases and the V segment lost 0 bases, leaving 10 bases of the junction unmatched. CDR3 length equals 15 residues. The CDR3 region is CASSDSISLAGYQFF. The DNA for the CDR3 is TGTGCCAGCAGTGACTCGATTAGTCTAGCGGGGTACCAGTTCTTC.

This chain uses TRBV6-5 with TRBJ1-2, with D unresolved. Trimming stripped 0 bases from V and 0 bases from J, with 8 bases between. Germline V gene data show CDR1 as MNHEY and CDR2 as SVGAGI. There are 15 residues in the CDR3. The CDR3 DNA reads as TGTGCCAGCAGTTACTCTGGGATAGCTAACTATGGCTACACCTTC. Encoded protein: CASSYSGIANYGYTF.

The chain carries TRBV4-3 and TRBJ2-7; TRBD2 might be the D (5 bases). Germline CDR1 reads LGHNA; CDR2 reads YSLEER. V was shortened by 2 bases and J by 2 bases, with 19 bases between the two germline ends. The CDR3 length is 17 residues. The CDR3 is CASSQRREGLLAYEQYF. In DNA, the CDR3 is TGCGCCAGCAGCCAAAGAAGGGAAGGACTCCTTGCCTACGAGCAGTACTTC.

The V and J genes are TRBV10-3 and TRBJ2-7; 14 nucleotides align to TRBD2. V shed 0 bases and J 5 bases; nucleotides not matched to a gene: 3. Germline V gene sequence: CDR1 ENHRY, CDR2 SYGVKD. CDR3 length: 16 residues. The CDR3 sequence: CAISESLGLAGDEQYF. For the CDR3, the DNA is TGTGCCATCAGTGAGTCCTTGGGACTAGCGGGAGACGAGCAGTACTTC.

V is TRBV9 and J is TRBJ2-1; 10 bases align to TRBD2. The CDR3 is 16 amino acids. Losses at the gene ends were 3 bases for V and 8 bases for J; bases not matched to a gene: 11. From germline, CDR1 is SGDLS and CDR2 YYNGEE. The CDR3 sequence is CASSATSGKSVYEQFF. The DNA of the CDR3 is TGTGCCAGCAGCGCCACTAGCGGGAAGAGTGTCTATGAGCAGTTCTTC.

CDR3 protein: CASSQQGHYGYTF. In nucleotides, the CDR3 is TGTGCCAGCAGCCAACAGGGTCACTATGGCTACACCTTC. This chain uses TRBV11-2 with TRBJ1-2, with D perhaps TRBD1 (6 bases). Trimming shortened V by 5 bases and J by 3 bases, and 10 bases separated the two germline ends. The CDR3 runs 13 residues. The germline CDR1 and CDR2 sequences are SGHAT and FQNNGV.

The count of this clone is one. The J gene is TRBJ2-5, the V gene TRBV28, with TRBD2 identical over 9 bases. CDR1 is MDHEN, CDR2 SYDVKM, per germline. V was clipped by 6 bases and J by 2 bases; unmatched bases: 7. The CDR3 runs 15 residues. The chain's CDR3 is CASRGGLAFQETQYF. The CDR3 nucleotides read TGTGCCAGCAGGGGGGGACTAGCTTTTCAAGAGACCCAGTACTTC.

This clone occurred once. Other DNA sequences of this sample code for an identical CDR3. The J gene is TRBJ2-7, the V gene TRBV27; no clear D. The germline V gene encodes CDR1 MNHEY and CDR2 SMNVEV (reference sequence). V shed 5 bases and J shed 1 base, with 9 bases lying between them. This CDR3 region has 13 residues. CDR3 residues: CASSAGSSYEQYF. CDR3 DNA sequence: TGTGCCAGCAGTGCCGGCTCATCCTACGAGCAGTACTTC.